These 5 T cell receptor beta chains share one sample of origin, sequenced in a study of blood T cells in healthy people across ages (dated by TCRdb to the mid-2010s). Library preparation was by 5' RACE. TCRdb records Illumina HiSeq 2500 as the sequencer. A second roughly 7 to 11 cycle PCR used a sample-barcoded 5' primer and a J-beta primer mix. Starting from the raw public reads, TCRdb applied fastp trimming at Q25, assembled clones with MiXCR and retained in-frame beta chains. Entries are consolidated by CDR3 protein sequence, retaining the most common genes and DNA. The sample table shows hundreds of thousands of distinct CDR3 sequences, and under 30% are seen once. The ten largest clones capture 15% to 19% of the sample. Sequencing input: blood. These receptors all stem from a woman over 75 in good health.

A note on this clonotype: Possible read error: a much larger clone is one base away. This sequence joins TRBV5-6 and TRBJ1-1; 9 positions match TRBD1. The CDR3 totals 12 residues. Per the germline V gene, CDR1 is SGHDT and CDR2 is YYEEEE. In DNA, the CDR3 is TGTGCCGGCAGCCCGGGACAGGGCGCAGCTTTCTTT. The encoded protein is CAGSPGQGAAFF.

This clonotype was seen many times. The V and J genes are TRBV12-3 or TRBV12-4 and TRBJ2-3; 8 nucleotides match TRBD2. CDR3 length: 18 residues. Trimming removed 5 bases from V and 5 bases from J; junction bases left unmatched: 18. CDR3 sequence (DNA): TGTGCCAGCAGTCCCGACCAGGTGGAGCGGGGGATCGAAGATACGCAGTATTTT. This sequence encodes CASSPDQVERGIEDTQYF.

The chain is built from TRBV12-3 or TRBV12-4 and TRBJ2-3; D may be TRBD2 (5 bases). The V and J ends lost 5 bases and 11 bases respectively, with 23 bases between them. The CDR3 covers 15 residues. Written as DNA, the CDR3 is TGTGCCAGCAGTCTTGACCCCTCTAGCACAGATGTGCAGTATTTT. It yields the protein CASSLDPSSTDVQYF.

This clonotype was picked up many times. This chain joins TRBV20-1 and TRBJ1-2; possibly TRBD1 for D (6 bases). The V end was cut by 3 bases, the J end by 5 bases, with 16 bases between. Germline assignment: CDR1 DFQATT and CDR2 SNEGSKA (reference sequence). The CDR3 spans 14 residues. Written as DNA, the CDR3 is TGCAGTGCTAGTGCCACTGAAGGGGGGTATGGCTACACCTTC. This encodes CSASATEGGYGYTF.

This clonotype was recorded once. This chain connects TRBV5-1 to TRBJ1-2; 8 positions agree with TRBD1. In germline, CDR1 is SGHRS, CDR2 YFSETQ. With 7 bases clipped from V and 7 bases from J, the junction kept 9 bases outside the gene matches. The CDR3 sequence is 13 residues long. In DNA, the CDR3 is TGCGCCAGCCGTTCCGGGACAGGTCTTGGCTACACCTTC. Translation: CASRSGTGLGYTF.